The 2 T cell receptor beta chains below were found in one sample sequenced in a study of cytomegalovirus exposure and HLA in healthy donors. 13 Jbeta primers and 60 Vbeta primers were used for the PCR. The repertoire was sequenced with immunoSEQ multiplex PCR; TCRdb's copy has only in-frame clones and lacks some. The data contain 77,000 or so clones, approximately 75% of them singletons. Sequenced: PBMCs. These receptors all stem from a woman aged 40 to 50 in good health and CMV-seronegative.

The chain recombines TRBV30 with TRBJ2-3; weak D call: TRBD2 (5 bases). Germline V gene sequence: CDR1 GTSNPN, CDR2 SVGIG (reference sequence). Trimming cost V 3 bases and J 4 bases, with 14 bases left between them. This CDR3 has 14 residues. The CDR3 loop reads CAWSRVGVADTQYF. DNA for the CDR3: TGTGCCTGGAGCCGGGTGGGAGTGGCAGATACGCAGTATTTT.

This rearrangement joins TRBV27 to TRBJ1-6, with unresolved D. CDR3 size: 14 residues. Germline CDR1 and CDR2: MNHEY and SMNVEV (reference sequence). Trimming removed 8 bases from V and 10 bases from J, with 18 bases in between. The CDR3, as DNA: TGTGCCAGCCACTATGGAGGTCTTGGATCACCCCTCCACTTT. It specifies CASHYGGLGSPLHF.